The 15 T cell receptor beta chains below were found in one sample sequenced in a study of immune characteristics of hereditary and idiopathic chronic pancreatitis. Profiling relied on immunoSEQ multiplex PCR, and the TCRdb table lists in-frame clones only, not all of them. The sample yields about 14,000 clones, less than 85% seen once. The pancreas tissue came from patients undergoing total pancreatectomy with islet autotransplantation. The sequenced sample consisted of pancreas tissue with hereditary chronic pancreatitis. The receptors derive from a human donor with chronic pancreatitis.

The chain has TRBV5-1 and TRBJ2-2; possible D gene TRBD2, 5 bases. Germline V gene data show CDR1 as SGHRS and CDR2 as YFSETQ. Trimming left V 0 bases short and J 6 bases short, with 12 bases between. CDR3 length: 15 amino acids. CDR3 in amino acids: CASSLESGGSGELFF. For the CDR3, the DNA is TGCGCCAGCAGCTTGGAGAGTGGAGGCTCCGGGGAGCTGTTTTTT.

The rearrangement links TRBV28 to TRBJ1-5; a weak D match, TRBD1 (6 bases). Germline V gives CDR1 MDHEN, CDR2 SYDVKM. V was shortened by 5 bases and J by 13 bases, with 15 bases between the two germline ends. The CDR3 is made up of 12 amino acids. The CDR3 sequence is CASSMFRGRQHF. The CDR3 coding sequence is TGTGCCAGCAGTATGTTCCGGGGGCGTCAGCATTTT.

The chain has TRBV21-1 and TRBJ2-3; the table names TRBD1, a call not compared with the DNA. TRBV21-1 is a known pseudogene. The CDR3 contains 15 residues. CDR3: CASSKVTGVQDTQYF. The CDR3 DNA is TGTGCCAGCAGCAAGGTCACAGGGGTTCAAGATACGCAGTATTTT.

V usage is TRBV7-2 and J usage is TRBJ2-5; 7 bases align to TRBD1. CDR3 length equals 14 residues. V lost 5 bases and J lost 5; bases outside the gene matches: 8. In germline, CDR1 is SGHTA, CDR2 FQGNSA. CDR3 residues: CASSEDRAGETQYF. The CDR3 DNA is TGTGCCAGCAGCGAAGACAGGGCAGGGGAGACCCAGTACTTC.

This rearrangement joins TRBV7-8 to TRBJ2-7; a weak D match, TRBD2 (6 bases). Germline V gene lookup returns CDR1 SGHVS and CDR2 FQNEAQ. This CDR3 is built from 14 residues. Between the trimmed V and J ends, which lost 5 bases and 0 bases, there was a span of 11 bases. Here the CDR3 reads CASSPLASSYEQYF. CDR3 DNA: TGTGCCAGCAGCCCCCTAGCGTCCTCCTACGAGCAGTACTTC.

The chain is built from TRBV5-1 and TRBJ1-2; 7 bases are a match to TRBD1. The V gene's germline CDR1 is SGHRS and CDR2 YFSETQ. V trimming: 2 bases; J trimming: 3 bases; junction bases outside the gene matches: 4. The CDR3 extends over 14 amino acids. The CDR3, as DNA: TGCGCCAGCAGCTTCCAGGGGGGCGACTATGGCTACACCTTC. Protein: CASSFQGGDYGYTF.

The chain combines TRBV29-1 with TRBJ1-1, with D hard to call. The CDR3 extends over 12 amino acids. Germline CDR1 is SQVTM and CDR2 is ANQGSEA. Trimming left V 7 bases short and J 3 bases short, with 12 bases between. DNA for the CDR3: TGCAGCGCCGCGGACGGACACACTGAAGCTTTCTTT. Translation gives CSAADGHTEAFF.

This clone was seen a few times. At one end, the junction sequence differs from germline, possibly due to a read error. V gene TRBV7-3 combines with J gene TRBJ2-2; D gene ambiguous. This CDR3 has 13 amino acids. Germline CDR1 is SGHTA and CDR2 is FQGTGA. The chain's CDR3 is CASSLTGDGELFF. DNA of the CDR3: TGTGCCAGCAGCCTAACGGGTGACGGGGAGCTGTTTTTT.

This clone was seen a few times. The genes are TRBV12-3 or TRBV12-4 and TRBJ1-3, with D hard to call. V lost 3 bases, J lost 7 bases, and 10 bases lay in between. The CDR3 consists of 13 residues. CDR3 coding DNA: TGTGCCAGCAGTTTGTACGGGTCGAACACCATATATTTT. It is translated as CASSLYGSNTIYF.

This clone was counted a few times. CDR3 residues: CASSLGLPDRSNEKLFF. CDR3 DNA: TGTGCCAGCAGCTTAGGTCTGCCAGACCGATCTAATGAAAAACTGTTTTTT. This chain connects TRBV5-6 to TRBJ1-4; D is uncertain. The CDR3 sequence is 17 residues long. CDR1 is SGHDT, CDR2 YYEEEE, per germline. Deletions cut 2 bases from V and 3 bases from J, with 17 bases between.

This rearrangement joins TRBV28 to TRBJ2-1; D might be TRBD1 or TRBD2, each matching 6 bases. Trimming removed 1 base at V and 12 bases at J, with 19 bases between. The CDR3 sequence is 15 residues long. Germline V CDR1 and CDR2: MDHEN, SYDVKM. The CDR3 here is CASSLYRGREIGQFF. The DNA of the CDR3 is TGTGCCAGCAGTTTATATCGGGGGCGAGAGATTGGGCAGTTCTTC.

This chain connects TRBV19 to TRBJ2-2; perhaps D is TRBD1 or TRBD2 (7 bases each). The CDR3 is 14 residues long. Per germline, CDR1 LNHDA and CDR2 SQIVND (reference sequence). This chain's CDR3 is CGSKGAGDTGELFF. CDR3 bases: TGTGGCAGCAAGGGGGCGGGAGACACCGGGGAGCTGTTTTTT.

This clone is classed as medium-sized (0.01 to 0.1%). V gene TRBV12-3 or TRBV12-4 combines with J gene TRBJ2-3; D remains unclear. V lost 2 bases and J 6 bases, leaving 6 bases between the germline ends. CDR3 length: 12 amino acids. CDR3 amino acids: CASSLSWDTQYF. The DNA for the CDR3 is TGTGCCAGCAGTTTATCCTGGGATACGCAGTATTTT.

This chain connects TRBV11-3 to TRBJ1-1, with D hard to call. The CDR3 sequence is 13 residues long. Germline V gene data show CDR1 as SGHNT and CDR2 as YENEEA. Trimming stripped 1 base from V and 11 bases from J, with 14 bases between. CDR3 sequence (DNA): TGTGCCAGCAGCTTAGGAGAGGGTCTTACGGCTTTCTTT. Protein: CASSLGEGLTAFF.

V is TRBV5-1 and J is TRBJ2-7; D possibly corresponds to TRBD2 (5 bases). The CDR3 is 13 residues long. The germline V gene has CDR1 SGHRS and CDR2 YFSETQ. With 2 bases removed from V and 4 bases from J, the gap between germline ends came to 10 bases. CDR3 bases: TGCGCCAGCAGCTTTTCCGGGAATTACGAGCAGTACTTC. Translated, it gives CASSFSGNYEQYF.